This TCR beta chain was found in a study of molecular identifiers for immune sequencing clone quantification. Notes on this clonotype: What it binds is unknown. A much larger clone sits a single nucleotide away, making a read error possible.

Points from the study as a whole: Detection of one spiked Jurkat cell's TCR RNA reportedly worked in one million naive cells. Clonotypes surpassing 20 RNA copies contained over 98% of effector molecules, versus under 1% in naive cells.

The CDR3 runs to 16 residues. Germline loops: CDR1 MNHEY, CDR2 SMNVEV (reference sequence). Generation of bulk TCR libraries relied on previously described methods and listed TCR primers. Each CDR3 protein gets one entry after TCRdb re-called the PCR reads with MiXCR. The sample lists 68,000 or so distinct CDR3 sequences; around a sixth were seen once. Based on a CD8+CD4-CCR7+CD45RA+ profile, naive CD8 T cells were sorted. The clonotype was recovered from a human donor in good health. Some libraries in this study had Jurkat cell RNA spiked in. V is TRBV27 and J is TRBJ2-1; TRBD2 aligns across 9 bases. Specimen: naive CD8+ T cells from blood, with Jurkat cell RNA spiked in. Subset in this sample: FACS-sorted CD8+CD4-CCR7+CD45RA+ naive T cells. Here the CDR3 reads CTSSPSSGEAYNEQFF. The CDR3 DNA follows: TGTACCAGCAGTCCGTCTAGCGGGGAAGCCTACAATGAGCAGTTCTTC.